The T cell receptor (beta chain) described here comes from a study of blood T cell repertoires in COVID-19. On the study more broadly: COVID-19 samples from acute and convalescent phases originated in the United States, Italy and Spain.

As originally analysed: By means of reference gene primer amplification, nucleated cell counts were estimated. TCRdb's copy holds only in-frame clones and misses some; the assay was immunoSEQ multiplex PCR. V and J calls and clone size are as listed in that table; D and trimming were resolved from the DNA. The table records 40,000 to 55,000 clones, around 73% of them present only once. The CDR3 runs 16 residues. V trimming: 4 bases; J trimming: 7 bases; junction bases outside the gene matches: 11. CDR1 KGHDR and CDR2 SFDVKD come from the germline V gene. Sequenced: PBMCs or T cells enriched from blood (not recorded which). This sequence joins TRBV24-1 and TRBJ1-5; 8 positions match TRBD1. This TCR was recovered from a woman in her 50s with acute COVID-19. DNA of the CDR3: TGTGCCACCAGTGAATGGACAGGGTTGGCAGGACAGCCCCAGCATTTT. Protein product: CATSEWTGLAGQPQHF.